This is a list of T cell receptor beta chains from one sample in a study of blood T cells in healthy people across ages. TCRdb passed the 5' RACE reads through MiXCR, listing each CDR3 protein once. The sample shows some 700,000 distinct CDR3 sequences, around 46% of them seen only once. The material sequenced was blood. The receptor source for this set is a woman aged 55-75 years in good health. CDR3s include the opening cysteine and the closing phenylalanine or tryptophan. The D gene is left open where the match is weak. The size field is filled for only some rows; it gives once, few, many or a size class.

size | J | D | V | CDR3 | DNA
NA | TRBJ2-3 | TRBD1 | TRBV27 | CARSWDRGPKDTQYF | TGTGCCCGCAGTTGGGACAGGGGGCCGAAAGATACGCAGTATTTT
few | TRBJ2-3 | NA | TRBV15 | CATSTGVGARTDTQYF | TGTGCCACCAGCACAGGGGTGGGGGCGAGGACAGATACGCAGTATTTT
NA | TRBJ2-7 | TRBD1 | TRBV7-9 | CASSVGTGGFSSDEQYF | TGTGCCAGCAGCGTCGGGACAGGGGGCTTCTCTTCCGACGAGCAGTACTTC
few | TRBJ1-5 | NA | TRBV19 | CASSTDSSYQPQHF | TGTGCCAGTAGTACGGACAGTAGTTATCAGCCCCAGCATTTT
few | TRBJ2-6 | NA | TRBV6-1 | CASSEDGRGTIGANVLTF | TGTGCCAGCAGTGAAGATGGCAGGGGGACTATTGGGGCCAACGTCCTGACTTTC
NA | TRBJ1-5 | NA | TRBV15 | CATSRRGQTRQPQHF | TGTGCCACCAGCAGACGAGGACAGACGCGGCAGCCCCAGCATTTT
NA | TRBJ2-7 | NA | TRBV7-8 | CASSATGTTLNEQYF | TGTGCCAGCAGCGCTACAGGGACAACTCTCAATGAGCAGTACTTC
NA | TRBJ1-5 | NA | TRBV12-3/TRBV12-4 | CASSTNGGHQPQHF | TGTGCCAGCAGTACTAACGGAGGGCATCAGCCCCAGCATTTT
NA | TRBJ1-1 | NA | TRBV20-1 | CSARVVGSTEAFF | TGCAGTGCTAGAGTCGTCGGGTCCACTGAAGCTTTCTTT
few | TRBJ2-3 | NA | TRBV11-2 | CASSLPKRGTDTQYF | TGTGCCAGCAGCTTACCCAAGCGGGGCACAGATACGCAGTATTTT
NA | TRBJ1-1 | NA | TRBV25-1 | CASSEATKNTEAFF | TGTGCCAGCAGTGAAGCAACAAAAAACACTGAAGCTTTCTTT
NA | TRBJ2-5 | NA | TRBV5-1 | CASSLGGYREETQYF | TGCGCCAGCAGCTTGGGGGGATACCGGGAAGAGACCCAGTACTTC
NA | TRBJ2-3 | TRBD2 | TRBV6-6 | CASTPGAGADTDTQYF | TGTGCCAGCACCCCCGGAGCGGGGGCAGACACAGATACGCAGTATTTT
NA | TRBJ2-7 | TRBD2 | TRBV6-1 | CASSGASGAQPYEQYF | TGTGCCAGCAGTGGGGCTAGCGGGGCCCAGCCCTACGAGCAGTACTTC
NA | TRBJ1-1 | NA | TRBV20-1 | CSPASPGYTEAFF | TGCAGTCCCGCCAGTCCGGGGTACACTGAAGCTTTCTTT
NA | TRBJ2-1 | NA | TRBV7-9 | CASSPLGLGGPYNEQFF | TGTGCCAGCAGCCCCCTGGGATTGGGCGGACCCTACAATGAGCAGTTCTTC
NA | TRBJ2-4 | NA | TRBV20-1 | CSAQSFTGEEGKNIQYF | TGCAGTGCTCAATCCTTCACAGGGGAGGAAGGCAAAAACATTCAGTACTTC
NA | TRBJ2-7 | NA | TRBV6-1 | CACSEVLSGFEQYF | TGTGCCTGCAGTGAAGTGTTGAGCGGGTTCGAGCAGTACTTC
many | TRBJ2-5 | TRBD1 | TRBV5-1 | CASSTPGQGNKYF | TGCGCCAGCAGCACCCCGGGACAGGGAAATAAGTACTTC
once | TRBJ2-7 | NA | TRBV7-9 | CASSHKIYEQYF | TGTGCCAGCAGCCACAAGATTTACGAGCAGTACTTC
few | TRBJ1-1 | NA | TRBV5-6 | CASSAQGGTEAFF | TGTGCCAGCAGCGCACAGGGTGGGACTGAAGCTTTCTTT
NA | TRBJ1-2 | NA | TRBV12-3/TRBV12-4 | CASSLGRGISYTF | TGTGCCAGCAGTTTGGGGCGGGGTATAAGCTACACCTTC
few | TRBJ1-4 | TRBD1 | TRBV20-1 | CSARDLGQLNEKLFF | TGCAGTGCTAGAGATCTGGGACAGCTTAATGAAAAACTGTTTTTT
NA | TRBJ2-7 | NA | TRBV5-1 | CASSFVRGYEQYF | TGCGCCAGCAGCTTTGTGAGGGGGTACGAGCAGTACTTC
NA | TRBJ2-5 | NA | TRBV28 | CATKKSGGPQETQYF | TGTGCCACCAAAAAGTCTGGGGGGCCACAAGAGACCCAGTACTTC
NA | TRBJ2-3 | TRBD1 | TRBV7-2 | CASNPGQGYTDTQYF | TGTGCCAGCAACCCGGGACAGGGGTACACAGATACGCAGTATTTT
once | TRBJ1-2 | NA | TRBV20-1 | CSARGPPGYTF | TGCAGTGCTAGAGGTCCCCCTGGCTACACCTTC
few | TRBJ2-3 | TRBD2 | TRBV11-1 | CASSLGTSGIPDTQYF | TGTGCCAGCAGCTTAGGGACTAGCGGGATCCCAGATACGCAGTATTTT
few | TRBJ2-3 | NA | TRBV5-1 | CASSGEDTQYF | TGCGCCAGCAGCGGCGAAGATACGCAGTATTTT
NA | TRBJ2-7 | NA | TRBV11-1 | CASSPEREGGNEQYF | TGTGCCAGCAGCCCAGAGCGGGAAGGGGGGAATGAGCAGTACTTC
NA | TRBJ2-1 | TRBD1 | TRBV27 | CASTLVTGRDSGRQFF | TGTGCCAGCACCCTGGTGACTGGACGGGACAGTGGAAGGCAGTTCTTC
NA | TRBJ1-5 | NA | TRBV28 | CASSLGGSGTPQHF | TGTGCCAGCAGTTTAGGCGGGTCGGGAACTCCCCAGCATTTT
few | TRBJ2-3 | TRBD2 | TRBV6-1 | CASAAGGPADTQYF | TGTGCCAGCGCAGCGGGAGGGCCAGCAGATACGCAGTATTTT
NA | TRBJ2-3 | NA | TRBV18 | CASSRRGSETDTQYF | TGTGCCAGCTCACGACGAGGGAGTGAGACAGATACGCAGTATTTT
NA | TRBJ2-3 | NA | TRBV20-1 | CSARRDFYTDTQYF | TGCAGTGCTAGACGGGACTTCTACACAGATACGCAGTATTTT
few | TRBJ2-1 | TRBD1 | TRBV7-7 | CASSLGGGRGISNEQFF | TGTGCTAGCAGCTTAGGGGGCGGCCGTGGGATTTCCAATGAGCAGTTCTTC
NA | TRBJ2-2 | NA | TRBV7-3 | CASSLLGRANTGELFF | TGTGCCAGCAGCTTGCTTGGGCGCGCGAACACCGGGGAGCTGTTTTTT
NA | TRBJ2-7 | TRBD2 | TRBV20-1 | CSASMGEGYEQYF | TGCAGTGCTAGTATGGGGGAGGGTTACGAGCAGTACTTC
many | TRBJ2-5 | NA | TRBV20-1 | CSAPASYQETQYF | TGCAGTGCCCCCGCCTCGTACCAAGAGACCCAGTACTTC
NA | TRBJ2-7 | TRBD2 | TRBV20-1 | CSAQSHSGVYEQYF | TGCAGTGCTCAAAGCCATAGCGGGGTATACGAGCAGTACTTC
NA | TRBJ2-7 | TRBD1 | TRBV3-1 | CASSQSWTGGYEQYF | TGTGCCAGCAGCCAATCTTGGACAGGGGGCTACGAGCAGTACTTC
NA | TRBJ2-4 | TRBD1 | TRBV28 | CASSMGQLLAKNIQYF | TGTGCCAGCAGTATGGGACAGTTACTAGCCAAAAACATTCAGTACTTC
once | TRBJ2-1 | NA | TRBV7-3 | CASSLTTREHNEQFF | TGTGCCAGCAGCTTAACGACACGGGAGCACAATGAGCAGTTCTTC
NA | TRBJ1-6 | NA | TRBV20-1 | CSARDGGRFGSPLHF | TGCAGTGCTAGAGATGGGGGGAGGTTTGGGTCACCCCTCCACTTT
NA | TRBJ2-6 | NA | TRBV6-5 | CASKVSGANVLTF | TGTGCCAGCAAGGTGTCTGGGGCCAACGTCCTGACTTTC
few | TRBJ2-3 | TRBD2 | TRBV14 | CASSRLQRDYTDTQYF | TGTGCCAGCAGCCGATTACAAAGGGACTACACAGATACGCAGTATTTT
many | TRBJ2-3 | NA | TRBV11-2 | CASSVGARTDTQYF | TGTGCCAGCAGCGTAGGGGCACGCACAGATACGCAGTATTTT
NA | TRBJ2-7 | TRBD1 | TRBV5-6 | CASSVTGISYEQYF | TGTGCCAGCAGCGTGACAGGGATCTCCTACGAGCAGTACTTC